The present entry profiles one TCR beta chain with its context. Its matching antigen is unknown. The CDR3 totals 16 residues. Germline loops: CDR1 MGHRA, CDR2 YSYEKL. V was pared by 0 bases and J by 7 bases, with 7 bases of the junction left unmatched. This sample was taken from a study of T cells after yellow fever vaccination. The wider study: The authors prepared low-cell-number fractions using SMART-Seq v4 Ultra Low Input. Findings of the study overall: In post-booster samples, most primary-vaccination clones reappeared (just under 98% CD4, 88% CD8).

Production of TCR cDNA was by 5'RACE template switching, which also added a universal primer site and UMIs. From the 5' RACE reads, TCRdb called clonotypes with MiXCR, one entry per CDR3 protein. The table includes 310,000 or so distinct CDR3 sequences, 6.5% to 8.5% detected once. The chain recombines TRBV4-1 with TRBJ2-2; 8 bases fit TRBD2. The sample consisted of PBMCs, taken roughly 45 days after the first yellow fever vaccination. The receptor was derived from a man between 18 and 35 years old who received the YFV17D yellow fever vaccine. CDR3 residues: CASSQDLGGTSGELFF. Written as DNA, the CDR3 is TGCGCCAGCAGCCAAGATTTGGGCGGGACTAGCGGGGAGCTGTTTTTT.